These 19 T cell receptor beta chains were all obtained from the same sample, sequenced in a study of blood T cell repertoires in COVID-19. The assay was immunoSEQ multiplex PCR, and TCRdb's table has in-frame clones only and misses some. The repertoire consists of some 80,000 clones, with 78% occurring once and the leading ten covering 15%. The sequenced sample consisted of peripheral blood. Receptor source: a human donor in a cohort sampled during active COVID-19.

The V call is TRBV30, the J call TRBJ2-1, with D perhaps matching TRBD2 (6 bases). CDR3 length: 14 residues. With 4 bases removed from V and 4 bases from J, the gap between germline ends came to 14 bases. Germline V lookup: CDR1 GTSNPN, CDR2 SVGIG (reference sequence). The CDR3 sequence is CAWTRDSPYNEQFF. In nucleotides, the CDR3 is TGTGCCTGGACACGGGACTCCCCTTACAATGAGCAGTTCTTC. Based on the CDR3 plus reference TRBV30 and TRBJ2-1, the full variable domain is SQTIHQWPATLVQPVGSPLSLECTVEGTSNPNLYWYRQAAGRGLQLLFYSVGIGQISSEVPQNLSASRPQDRQFILSSKKLLLSDSGFYLCAWTRDSPYNEQFFGPGTRLTVL.

The chain couples TRBV24-1 to TRBJ2-5; D may be TRBD2 (5 bases). The CDR3 length is 15 residues. Looked up from germline, CDR1 is KGHDR and CDR2 is SFDVKD. Trimming shortened V by 0 bases and J by 5 bases, and 12 bases separated the two germline ends. CDR3 region: CATSDLLGSPETQYF. The CDR3 coding sequence is TGTGCCACCAGTGATTTGCTGGGGAGTCCGGAGACCCAGTACTTC.

The V and J genes are TRBV3-1 (or the pseudogene TRBV3-2) and TRBJ1-1; 10 bases match TRBD1. Germline V gives CDR1 LGHDT, CDR2 YNNKEL (reference sequence). V lost 4 bases and J lost 6; bases outside the gene matches: 5. This CDR3 region has 14 residues. CDR3 coding DNA: TGTGCCAGCAGCCCGGGACAGGGGTTCCCTGAAGCTTTCTTT. The encoded protein is CASSPGQGFPEAFF.

This rearrangement joins TRBV7-2 to TRBJ1-1; 7 positions match TRBD1. With 5 bases clipped from V and 3 bases from J, the junction kept 9 bases outside the gene matches. The CDR3 has 15 residues. Germline loops: CDR1 SGHTA, CDR2 FQGNSA. CDR3 residues: CASSPWGQRDTEAFF. The CDR3 DNA reads TGTGCCAGCAGCCCCTGGGGACAGAGGGACACTGAAGCTTTCTTT.

This sequence joins TRBV18 and TRBJ2-1; 11 bases fit TRBD2. From germline, CDR1 is KGHSH and CDR2 LQKENI. CDR3 length equals 16 residues. Trimming removed 0 bases from V and 9 bases from J; junction bases left unmatched: 7. CDR3 protein: CASSPPHLAGGGEQFF. DNA for the CDR3: TGTGCCAGCTCACCACCGCATCTAGCGGGAGGCGGTGAGCAGTTCTTC. Based on the CDR3 plus reference TRBV18 and TRBJ2-1, the full variable domain is NAGVMQNPRHLVRRRGQEARLRCSPMKGHSHVYWYRQLPEEGLKFMVYLQKENIIDESGMPKERFSAEFPKEGPSILRIQQVVRGDSAAYFCASSPPHLAGGGEQFFGPGTRLTVL.

This sequence joins TRBV7-2 and TRBJ1-6, with a weak D call TRBD1 (6 bases). CDR1 is SGHTA and CDR2 is FQGNSA in the germline V gene. The CDR3 loop spans 16 amino acids. Trimming shortened V by 4 bases and J by 6 bases, and 16 bases separated the two germline ends. CDR3 protein: CASSSYRVPLNSPLHF. The CDR3 DNA follows: TGTGCCAGCAGCTCGTACAGGGTTCCCCTTAATTCACCCCTCCACTTT.

CDR3 sequence reads: CATSRDGDRYNSPLHF. In nucleotides, the CDR3 is TGTGCCACCAGCAGAGACGGCGACAGATATAATTCACCCCTCCACTTT. V usage is TRBV15 and J usage is TRBJ1-6; D possibly corresponds to TRBD1 (5 bases). CDR3 length: 16 residues. Germline V CDR1 and CDR2: LNHNV, YYDKDF (reference sequence). V was cut by 0 bases and J by 4 bases, with 10 bases left in between.

The chain uses TRBV6-4 and TRBJ2-1; 9 positions match TRBD2. The CDR3 spans 15 residues. The germline CDR1 and CDR2 sequences are MRHNA and SNTAGT. With V trimmed by 6 bases and J by 6 bases, 9 bases remained unmatched. The CDR3 nucleotides are TGTGCCAGCAGGCCTTTTAGCGGGGGATTCAATGAGCAGTTCTTC. Residues: CASRPFSGGFNEQFF.

This sequence joins TRBV18 and TRBJ2-3, with 7 bases fitting TRBD2. Unmatched junction bases numbered 3, after V lost 3 bases and J lost 0 bases. The germline CDR1 and CDR2 sequences are KGHSH and LQKENI. CDR3 length: 15 amino acids. DNA for the CDR3: TGTGCCAGCTCACCGGGAGGGTATAGCACAGATACGCAGTATTTT. Translation: CASSPGGYSTDTQYF.

About this clone itself: The sample contains more than one DNA sequence encoding this CDR3. V gene TRBV5-1 combines with J gene TRBJ2-3, with 7 bases matching TRBD2. The CDR3 contains 15 residues. The junction had 1 base not matched to a gene; V was cut back by 0 bases and J by 0 bases. Germline loops: CDR1 SGHRS, CDR2 YFSETQ. The CDR3, as DNA: TGCGCCAGCAGCTTGGCTAGCGGAAGCACAGATACGCAGTATTTT. Encoded protein: CASSLASGSTDTQYF.

This clone appeared a single time. V usage is TRBV9 and J usage is TRBJ2-2; D not certain. The CDR3 contains 14 residues. The germline V gene has CDR1 SGDLS and CDR2 YYNGEE. The ends were cut back, 4 bases at V and 1 base at J, with 8 bases in the middle. The CDR3 here is CASSLKMNTGELFF. CDR3 DNA: TGTGCCAGCAGCTTAAAAATGAACACCGGGGAGCTGTTTTTT.

V usage is TRBV11-2 and J usage is TRBJ1-1; D not resolved. V was shortened by 5 bases and J by 0 bases, with 22 bases between the two germline ends. The CDR3 is 18 amino acids. Per the germline V gene, CDR1 is SGHAT and CDR2 is FQNNGV. The CDR3 nucleotides read TGTGCCAGCAGCCCTCGTGTTGTGAGTCGGGGAGTGAACACTGAAGCTTTCTTT. Its translation: CASSPRVVSRGVNTEAFF.

The rearrangement links TRBV29-1 to TRBJ2-3; TRBD1 aligns across 7 bases. Losses at the gene ends were 4 bases for V and 5 bases for J; bases not matched to a gene: 9. CDR3 length: 14 residues. Germline V lookup: CDR1 SQVTM, CDR2 ANQGSEA. The CDR3 region has the DNA TGCAGCGTTGGTGAGGGGGCGGCATTAGATACGCAGTATTTT. Its translation is CSVGEGAALDTQYF.

This clone was counted a few times. This chain links TRBV7-9 with TRBJ2-5, with 7 bases that match TRBD1. V lost 5 bases and J lost 3; bases outside the gene matches: 15. CDR3 size: 17 residues. CDR1 and CDR2 from the germline V gene are SEHNR and FQNEAQ (reference sequence). CDR3 nucleotide sequence: TGTGCCAGCAGCATAGACCCGGACAGGAGACCGAAAGAGACCCAGTACTTC. Amino acids: CASSIDPDRRPKETQYF.

CDR3 coding DNA: TGTGCCAGTAGGACAGGGGTAAGCGAGCAGTACTTC. Translated, it gives CASRTGVSEQYF. J is TRBJ2-7 and V is TRBV6-5; 9 bases line up with TRBD1. The CDR3 is made up of 12 amino acids. Germline V lookup: CDR1 MNHEY, CDR2 SVGAGI. The junction had 6 bases not matched to a gene; V was cut back by 9 bases and J by 6 bases.

This CDR3 is CATSGGLLAGDGDNEQFF. In DNA form, the CDR3 reads TGTGCCACCAGTGGCGGACTTCTAGCGGGAGATGGGGACAATGAGCAGTTCTTC. The genes are TRBV24-1 and TRBJ2-1; 10 bases are a match to TRBD2. Germline V gene lookup returns CDR1 KGHDR and CDR2 SFDVKD. The CDR3 totals 18 residues. Trimming at V came to 5 bases and at J to 5 bases, leaving 14 bases not matched to a gene.

The rearrangement uses TRBV6-2 or TRBV6-3 and TRBJ2-5; 8 bases fit TRBD2. The germline CDR1 and CDR2 sequences are MNHEY and SVGEGT. V trimming: 7 bases; J trimming: 5 bases; junction bases outside the gene matches: 12. The CDR3 covers 15 residues. The chain's CDR3 is CASTDSFGGGETQYF. CDR3 nucleotides: TGTGCCAGCACTGACTCCTTTGGCGGGGGGGAGACCCAGTACTTC.

In its sample, this clone was seen many times. The chain joins TRBV6-5 to TRBJ1-6; 8 bases map to TRBD1. The J segment lost 6 bases and the V segment lost 6 bases, leaving 1 base of the junction unmatched. Germline assignment: CDR1 MNHEY and CDR2 SVGAGI. This CDR3 is built from 13 residues. DNA for the CDR3: TGTGCCAGCAGGACAGGGGCTAATTCACCCCTCCACTTT. Translated, it gives CASRTGANSPLHF.

The rearrangement links TRBV10-2 to TRBJ1-1; D is possibly TRBD1 (5 bases). The germline CDR1 and CDR2 sequences are WSHSY and SAAADI. The CDR3 length is 12 residues. V was pared by 6 bases and J by 11 bases, with 16 bases between. The CDR3 DNA reads as TGCGCCAGCAGGGGGGGGTGGAGCTCGGCTTTCTTT. Its translation is CASRGGWSSAFF.